Each of the 13 T cell receptor beta chains below was sequenced from the same sample in a study of blood T cell repertoires in COVID-19. Using immunoSEQ multiplex PCR, the repertoire was profiled, and TCRdb retains in-frame clones only, with some absent. Here the sample spans about 230,000 clones, roughly 90% being singletons. The sample consisted of PBMCs or T cells enriched from blood (not recorded which). Receptors originate from a woman younger than 45 with acute COVID-19.

The V and J genes are TRBV4-2 and TRBJ1-6; 10 bases are shared with TRBD1. The CDR3 is 23 amino acids. The germline V gene has CDR1 LGHNA and CDR2 YNFKEQ. V shed 2 bases, J shed 0 bases, and the junction held 19 bases outside the gene matches. The CDR3 nucleotides are TGTGCCAGCAGCCAAAAAAAAGAGGATCCGGGACAGGGGCCCAGCTCCTATAATTCACCCCTCCACTTT. It codes for CASSQKKEDPGQGPSSYNSPLHF.

The rearrangement uses TRBV4-2 and TRBJ1-2; tentative D call: TRBD1 (5 bases). V lost 0 bases, J lost 4 bases, and 12 bases lay in between. The CDR3 covers 15 residues. CDR1 is LGHNA, CDR2 YNFKEQ, per germline. CDR3 amino acids: CASSQDIGAGYGYTF. For the CDR3, the DNA is TGTGCCAGCAGCCAAGACATTGGGGCTGGCTATGGCTACACCTTC.

The rearrangement uses TRBV9 and TRBJ1-3; D unresolved. Germline CDR1 is SGDLS and CDR2 is YYNGEE. The V gene lost 0 bases and the J gene lost 8 bases, with 12 bases spanning the gap. This CDR3 has 14 amino acids. The CDR3, as DNA: TGTGCCAGCAGCGTAGTTCAGGAAACTCACACCATATATTTT. This codes for CASSVVQETHTIYF. Supplemented by reference TRBV9 and TRBJ1-3, the full variable domain reads DSGVTQTPKHLITATGQRVTLRCSPRSGDLSVYWYQQSLDQGLQFLIQYYNGEERAKGNILERFSAQQFPDLHSELNLSSLELGDSALYFCASSVVQETHTIYFGEGSWLTVV.

The rearrangement joins TRBV15 to TRBJ1-1, with 8 positions matching TRBD1. With 6 bases clipped from V and 3 bases from J, the junction kept 9 bases outside the gene matches. This CDR3 is 15 amino acids long. Germline CDR1 reads LNHNV; CDR2 reads YYDKDF (reference sequence). The CDR3 region has the DNA TGTGCCACCAGAGGGGACAGGTGGACTTACACTGAAGCTTTCTTT. Its protein product is CATRGDRWTYTEAFF.

This sequence joins TRBV4-1 and TRBJ1-5; the D gene is possibly TRBD1 (5 bases). The germline V gene encodes CDR1 MGHRA and CDR2 YSYEKL. The length of the CDR3 is 15 residues. V was shortened by 0 bases and J by 7 bases, with 13 bases between the two germline ends. The CDR3 nucleotides are TGCGCCAGCAGCCAAGATCGGGGGGGAAGGCAGCCCCAGCATTTT. Translating gives CASSQDRGGRQPQHF.

The chain has TRBV6-2 or TRBV6-3 and TRBJ1-6; D remains ambiguous. The CDR3 runs 15 residues. The V and J ends lost 6 bases and 9 bases respectively, with 18 bases between them. Germline-derived CDR1 and CDR2 are MNHEY and SVGEGT. CDR3 sequence reads: CASSTFGFGSSPLHF. The CDR3 DNA sequence: TGTGCCAGCAGCACATTCGGGTTTGGCTCTTCACCCCTCCACTTT.

This clone was counted a few times. V gene TRBV5-5 combines with J gene TRBJ2-1; 7 nucleotides agree with TRBD1. The CDR3 contains 17 residues. V was clipped by 4 bases and J by 0 bases; unmatched bases: 10. Germline-derived CDR1 and CDR2 are SGHKS and YYEKEE (reference sequence). The CDR3 region is CASSTLGQLVSYNEQFF. The DNA for the CDR3 is TGTGCCAGCAGCACATTGGGACAGCTGGTCTCCTACAATGAGCAGTTCTTC.

V and J are TRBV29-1 and TRBJ2-7; TRBD1 is a possible D gene (5 bases). Trimming stripped 6 bases from V and 5 bases from J, with 14 bases between. Per germline, CDR1 SQVTM and CDR2 ANQGSEA. CDR3 length equals 12 residues. For the CDR3, the DNA is TGCAGCGTATCGACAGATATCCACGAGCAGTACTTC. It specifies CSVSTDIHEQYF.

This sequence joins TRBV10-3 and TRBJ1-2; TRBD1 matches 8 bases. This CDR3 has 11 residues. Germline values: CDR1 ENHRY, CDR2 SYGVKD. Losses at the gene ends were 10 bases for V and 6 bases for J; bases not matched to a gene: 4. The CDR3 reads CATDRGDGYTF. In nucleotides, the CDR3 is TGTGCCACCGACAGGGGCGATGGCTACACCTTC.

The rearrangement uses TRBV7-9 and TRBJ2-1, with TRBD1 matching over 10 bases. The CDR3 length is 20 residues. Looked up from germline, CDR1 is SEHNR and CDR2 is FQNEAQ (reference sequence). V shed 5 bases, J shed 0 bases, and the junction held 16 bases outside the gene matches. The CDR3 bases are TGTGCCAGCAGCACCTGGACAGGGGGGGCCCACCCGAGCTCCTACAATGAGCAGTTCTTC. Protein sequence: CASSTWTGGAHPSSYNEQFF.

J is TRBJ2-2 and V is TRBV19, with a tentative D call TRBD1 (6 bases). This CDR3 spans 16 amino acids. Germline loops: CDR1 LNHDA, CDR2 SQIVND (reference sequence). The germline V and J ends were trimmed by 1 base and 7 bases, with 16 bases remaining between them. As DNA, the CDR3 is TGTGCCAGTAGTATAGGAGGTCAGGGGAAAGGCGGGGAGCTGTTTTTT. This codes for CASSIGGQGKGGELFF. Looking up the rest from reference TRBV19 and TRBJ2-2 gives the full variable domain: DGGITQSPKYLFRKEGQNVTLSCEQNLNHDAMYWYRQDPGQGLRLIYYSQIVNDFQKGDIAEGYSVSREKKESFPLTVTSAQKNPTAFYLCASSIGGQGKGGELFFGEGSRLTVL.

This clone was seen only once. The chain links TRBV18 to TRBJ1-2; the match to TRBD1 covers 7 bases. The CDR3 runs to 16 residues. J was trimmed by 0 bases and V by 2 bases; bases with no gene match: 6. CDR1 and CDR2 from the germline V gene are KGHSH and LQKENI. The CDR3 sequence: CASSPTRQGPNYGYTF. The CDR3 DNA sequence: TGTGCCAGCTCACCAACCCGACAGGGCCCTAACTATGGCTACACCTTC.

The genes are TRBV21-1 and TRBJ1-1. TRBV21-1 represents a pseudogene. This CDR3 is 14 amino acids long. CDR3 coding DNA: TGTGCCAGCAGCTTGGGAGTTACGAACACTGAAGCTTTCTTT. Translated, it gives CASSLGVTNTEAFF.